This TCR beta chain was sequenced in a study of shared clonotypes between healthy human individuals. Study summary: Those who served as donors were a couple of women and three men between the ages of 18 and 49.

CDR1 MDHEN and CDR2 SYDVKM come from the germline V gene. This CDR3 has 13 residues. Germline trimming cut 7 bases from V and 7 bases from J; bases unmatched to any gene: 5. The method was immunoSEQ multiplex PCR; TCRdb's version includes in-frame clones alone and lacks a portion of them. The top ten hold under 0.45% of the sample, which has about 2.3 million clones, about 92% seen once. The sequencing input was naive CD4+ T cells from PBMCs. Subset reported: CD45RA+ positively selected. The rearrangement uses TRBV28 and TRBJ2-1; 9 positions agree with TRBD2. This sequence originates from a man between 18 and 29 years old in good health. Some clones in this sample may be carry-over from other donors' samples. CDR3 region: CASTVSGRNEQFF. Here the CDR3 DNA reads TGTGCCAGCACGGTCAGCGGGAGGAATGAGCAGTTCTTC.